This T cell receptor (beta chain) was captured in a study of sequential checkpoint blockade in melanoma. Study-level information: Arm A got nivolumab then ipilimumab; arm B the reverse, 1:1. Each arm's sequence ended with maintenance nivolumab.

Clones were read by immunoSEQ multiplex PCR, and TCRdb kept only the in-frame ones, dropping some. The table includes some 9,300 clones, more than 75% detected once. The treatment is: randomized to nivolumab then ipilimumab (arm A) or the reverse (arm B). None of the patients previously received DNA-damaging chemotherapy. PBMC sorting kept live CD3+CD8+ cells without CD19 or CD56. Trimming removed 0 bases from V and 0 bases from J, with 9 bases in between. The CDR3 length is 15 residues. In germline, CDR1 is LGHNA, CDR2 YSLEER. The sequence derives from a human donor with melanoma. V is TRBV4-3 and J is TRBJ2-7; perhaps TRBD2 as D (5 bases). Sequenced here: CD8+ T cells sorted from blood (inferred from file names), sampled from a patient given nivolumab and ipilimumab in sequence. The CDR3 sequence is CASSQDPGDSYEQYF. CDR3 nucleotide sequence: TGCGCCAGCAGCCAAGATCCCGGGGACTCCTACGAGCAGTACTTC.